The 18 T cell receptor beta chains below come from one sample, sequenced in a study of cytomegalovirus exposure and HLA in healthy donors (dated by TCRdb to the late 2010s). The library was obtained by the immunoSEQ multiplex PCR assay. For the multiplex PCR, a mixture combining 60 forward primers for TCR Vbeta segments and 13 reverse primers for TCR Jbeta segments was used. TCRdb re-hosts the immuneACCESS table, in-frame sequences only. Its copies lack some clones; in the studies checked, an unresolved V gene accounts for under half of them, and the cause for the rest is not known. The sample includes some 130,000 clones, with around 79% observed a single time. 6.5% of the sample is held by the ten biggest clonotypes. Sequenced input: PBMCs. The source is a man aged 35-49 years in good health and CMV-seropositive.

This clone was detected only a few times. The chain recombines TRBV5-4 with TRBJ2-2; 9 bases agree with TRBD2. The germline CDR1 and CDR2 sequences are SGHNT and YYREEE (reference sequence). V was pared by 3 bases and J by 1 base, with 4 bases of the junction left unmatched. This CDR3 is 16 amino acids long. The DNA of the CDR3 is TGTGCCAGCAGCTCCGGGACTAGCAGGAACACCGGGGAGCTGTTTTTT. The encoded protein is CASSSGTSRNTGELFF.

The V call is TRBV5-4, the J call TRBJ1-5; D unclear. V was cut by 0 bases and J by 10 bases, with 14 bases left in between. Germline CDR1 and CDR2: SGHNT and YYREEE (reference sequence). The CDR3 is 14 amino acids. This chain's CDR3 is CASSLDSGSEPQHF. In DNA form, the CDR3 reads TGTGCCAGCAGCTTGGATTCTGGGAGTGAACCCCAGCATTTT.

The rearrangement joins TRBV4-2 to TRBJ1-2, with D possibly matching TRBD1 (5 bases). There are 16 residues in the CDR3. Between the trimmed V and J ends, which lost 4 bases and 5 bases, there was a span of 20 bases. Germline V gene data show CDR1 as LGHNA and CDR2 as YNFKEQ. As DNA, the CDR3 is TGTGCCAGCAGCCCAGAACTCGGCAGGGTGTTATATGGCTACACCTTC. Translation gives CASSPELGRVLYGYTF.

In nucleotides, the CDR3 is TGCAGCGTTGGAGAGGCGGCCCCGGGTCAGCCCCAGCATTTT. Translating it yields CSVGEAAPGQPQHF. V usage is TRBV29-1 and J usage is TRBJ1-5; D is unresolved. This CDR3 has 14 amino acids. Trimming cost V 4 bases and J 6 bases, with 16 bases left between them. Germline V CDR1 and CDR2: SQVTM, ANQGSEA. Variable domain in full (rest from reference TRBV29-1 and TRBJ1-5): SAVISQKPSRDICQRGTSLTIQCQVDSQVTMMFWYRQQPGQSLTLIATANQGSEATYESGFVIDKFPISRPNLTFSTLTVSNMSPEDSSIYLCSVGEAAPGQPQHFGDGTRLSIL.

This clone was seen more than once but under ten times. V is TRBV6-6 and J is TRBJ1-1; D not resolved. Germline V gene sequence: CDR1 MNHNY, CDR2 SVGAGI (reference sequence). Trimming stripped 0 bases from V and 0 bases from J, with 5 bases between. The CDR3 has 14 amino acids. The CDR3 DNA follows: TGTGCCAGCAGTTACTCTTCCTTGAACACTGAAGCTTTCTTT. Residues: CASSYSSLNTEAFF.

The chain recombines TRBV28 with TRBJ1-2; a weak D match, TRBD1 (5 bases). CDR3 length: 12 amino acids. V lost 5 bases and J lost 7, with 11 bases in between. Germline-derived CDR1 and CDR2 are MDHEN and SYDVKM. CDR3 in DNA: TGTGCCAGCAGTCTCAGGGTCGGTGGCTACACCTTC. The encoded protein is CASSLRVGGYTF.

The CDR3 loop reads CASGVAHGTEAFF. The CDR3 DNA is TGTGCCAGCGGAGTAGCGCACGGCACTGAAGCTTTCTTT. V usage is TRBV6-6 and J usage is TRBJ1-1; D is uncertain. The CDR3 is 13 amino acids. V was pared by 8 bases and J by 4 bases, with 14 bases between. In germline, CDR1 is MNHNY, CDR2 SVGAGI (reference sequence).

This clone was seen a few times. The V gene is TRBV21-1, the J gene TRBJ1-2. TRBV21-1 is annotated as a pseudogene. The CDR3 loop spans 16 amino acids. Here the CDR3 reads CASSFRLRGVLWGYTF. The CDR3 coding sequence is TGTGCCAGCAGCTTTCGACTACGGGGGGTCCTATGGGGCTACACCTTC.

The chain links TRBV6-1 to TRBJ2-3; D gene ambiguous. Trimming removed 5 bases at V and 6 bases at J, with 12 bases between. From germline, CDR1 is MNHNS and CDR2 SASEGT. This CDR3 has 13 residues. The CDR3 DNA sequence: TGTGCCAGCAGTTCCCGACTTCGTGATACGCAGTATTTT. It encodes CASSSRLRDTQYF.

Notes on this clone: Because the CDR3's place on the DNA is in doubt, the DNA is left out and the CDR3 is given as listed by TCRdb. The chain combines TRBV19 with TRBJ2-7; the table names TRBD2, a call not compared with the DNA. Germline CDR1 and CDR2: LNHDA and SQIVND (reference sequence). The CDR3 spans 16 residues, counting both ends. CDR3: CASSILAGTSAYEQYF.

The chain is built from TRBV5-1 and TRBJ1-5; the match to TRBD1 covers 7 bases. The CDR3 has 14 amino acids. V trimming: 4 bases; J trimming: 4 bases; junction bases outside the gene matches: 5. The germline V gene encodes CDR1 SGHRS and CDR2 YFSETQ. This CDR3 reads CASSPGQTNQPQHF. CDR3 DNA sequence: TGCGCCAGCAGCCCGGGACAGACTAATCAGCCCCAGCATTTT.

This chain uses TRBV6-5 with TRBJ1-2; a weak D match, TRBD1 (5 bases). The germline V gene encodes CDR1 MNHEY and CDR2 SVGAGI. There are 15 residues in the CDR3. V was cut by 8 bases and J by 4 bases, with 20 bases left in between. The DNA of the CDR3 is TGTGCCAGCCCGAGCGGGGAGTGGAGGGGCTATGGCTACACCTTC. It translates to CASPSGEWRGYGYTF.

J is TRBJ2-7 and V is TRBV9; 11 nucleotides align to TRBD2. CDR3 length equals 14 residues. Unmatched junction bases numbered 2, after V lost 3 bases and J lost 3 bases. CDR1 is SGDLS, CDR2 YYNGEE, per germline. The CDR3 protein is CASSAGLAGYEQYF. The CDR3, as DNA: TGTGCCAGCAGCGCAGGACTAGCGGGCTACGAGCAGTACTTC.

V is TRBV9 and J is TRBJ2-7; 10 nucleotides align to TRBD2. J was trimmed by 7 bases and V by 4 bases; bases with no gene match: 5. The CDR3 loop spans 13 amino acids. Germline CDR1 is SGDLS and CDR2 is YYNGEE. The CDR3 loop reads CASSPGLAREQYF. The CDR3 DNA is TGTGCCAGCAGCCCGGGACTAGCGAGGGAGCAGTACTTC.

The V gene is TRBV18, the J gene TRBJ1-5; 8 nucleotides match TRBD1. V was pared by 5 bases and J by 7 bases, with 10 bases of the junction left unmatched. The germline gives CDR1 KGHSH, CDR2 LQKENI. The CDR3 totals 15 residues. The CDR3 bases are TGTGCCAGCTCAATTAGAGGACAGGGAGGACAGCCCCAGCATTTT. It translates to CASSIRGQGGQPQHF.

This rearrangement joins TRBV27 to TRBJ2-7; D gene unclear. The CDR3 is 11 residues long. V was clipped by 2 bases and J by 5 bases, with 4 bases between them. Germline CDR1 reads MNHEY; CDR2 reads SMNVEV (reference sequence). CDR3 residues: CASSLLDEQYF. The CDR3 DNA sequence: TGTGCCAGCAGTTTACTAGACGAGCAGTACTTC.

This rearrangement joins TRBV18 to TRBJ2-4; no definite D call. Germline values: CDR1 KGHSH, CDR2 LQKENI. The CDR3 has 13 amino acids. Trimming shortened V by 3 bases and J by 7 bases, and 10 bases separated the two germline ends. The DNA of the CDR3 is TGTGCCAGCTCACCGACTGACGTTAACATTCAGTACTTC. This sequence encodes CASSPTDVNIQYF.

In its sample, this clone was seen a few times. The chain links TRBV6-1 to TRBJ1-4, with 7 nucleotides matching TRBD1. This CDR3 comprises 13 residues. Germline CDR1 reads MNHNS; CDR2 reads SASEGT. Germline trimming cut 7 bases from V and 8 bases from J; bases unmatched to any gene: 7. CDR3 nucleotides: TGTGCCAGCACCTCCCGAGGGGGCGAAAAACTGTTTTTT. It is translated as CASTSRGGEKLFF.